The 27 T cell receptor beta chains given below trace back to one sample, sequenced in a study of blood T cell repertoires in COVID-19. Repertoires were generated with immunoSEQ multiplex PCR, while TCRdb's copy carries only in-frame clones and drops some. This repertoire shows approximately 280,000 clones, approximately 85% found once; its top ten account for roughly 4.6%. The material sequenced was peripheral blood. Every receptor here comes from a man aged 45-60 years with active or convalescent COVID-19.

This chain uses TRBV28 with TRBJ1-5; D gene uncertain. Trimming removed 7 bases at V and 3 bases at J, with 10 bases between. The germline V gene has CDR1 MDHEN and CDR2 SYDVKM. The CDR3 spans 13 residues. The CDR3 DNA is TGTGCCAGCATCTCCGGGAACAATCAGCCCCAGCATTTT. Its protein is CASISGNNQPQHF.

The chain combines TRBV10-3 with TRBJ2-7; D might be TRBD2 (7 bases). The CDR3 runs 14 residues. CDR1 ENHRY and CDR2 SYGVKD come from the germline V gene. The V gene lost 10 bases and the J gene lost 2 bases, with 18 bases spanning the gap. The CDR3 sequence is CATGGGPGAYEQYF. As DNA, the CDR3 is TGTGCCACGGGGGGCGGGCCGGGGGCCTACGAGCAGTACTTC.

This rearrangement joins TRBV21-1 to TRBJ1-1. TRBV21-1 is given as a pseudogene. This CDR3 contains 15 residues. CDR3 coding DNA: TGTGCCAGCAGCAAAGGGGAGGGAGGGATGAATGAAGCTTTCTTT. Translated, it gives CASSKGEGGMNEAFF.

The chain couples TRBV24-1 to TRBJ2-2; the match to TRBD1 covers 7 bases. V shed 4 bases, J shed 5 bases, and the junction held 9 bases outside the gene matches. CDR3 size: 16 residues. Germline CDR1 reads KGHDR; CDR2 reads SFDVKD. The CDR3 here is CATSDRDSIITGELFF. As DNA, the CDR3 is TGTGCCACCAGTGACCGGGACAGCATAATTACCGGGGAGCTGTTTTTT.

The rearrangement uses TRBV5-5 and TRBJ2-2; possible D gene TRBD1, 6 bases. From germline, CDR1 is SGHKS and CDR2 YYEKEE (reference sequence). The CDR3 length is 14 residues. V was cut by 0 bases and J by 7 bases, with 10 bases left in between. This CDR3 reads CASSLGTGIGELFF. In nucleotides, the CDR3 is TGTGCCAGCAGCTTGGGTACAGGGATCGGGGAGCTGTTTTTT. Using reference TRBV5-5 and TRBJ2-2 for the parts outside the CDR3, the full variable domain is DAGVTQSPTHLIKTRGQQVTLRCSPISGHKSVSWYQQVLGQGPQFIFQYYEKEERGRGNFPDRFSARQFPNYSSELNVNALLLGDSALYLCASSLGTGIGELFFGEGSRLTVL.

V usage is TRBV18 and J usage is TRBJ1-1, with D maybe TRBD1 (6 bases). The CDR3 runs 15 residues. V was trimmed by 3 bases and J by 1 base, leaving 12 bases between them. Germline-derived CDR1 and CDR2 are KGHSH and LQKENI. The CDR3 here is CASSPSQGGNTEAFF. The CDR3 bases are TGTGCCAGCTCACCTTCACAGGGTGGGAACACTGAAGCTTTCTTT.

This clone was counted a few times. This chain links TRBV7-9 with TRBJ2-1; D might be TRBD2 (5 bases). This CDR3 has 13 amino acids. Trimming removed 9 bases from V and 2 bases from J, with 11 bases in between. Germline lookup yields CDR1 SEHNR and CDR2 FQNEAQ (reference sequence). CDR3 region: CASSAVTYNEQFF. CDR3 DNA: TGTGCCAGTTCAGCGGTTACCTACAATGAGCAGTTCTTC.

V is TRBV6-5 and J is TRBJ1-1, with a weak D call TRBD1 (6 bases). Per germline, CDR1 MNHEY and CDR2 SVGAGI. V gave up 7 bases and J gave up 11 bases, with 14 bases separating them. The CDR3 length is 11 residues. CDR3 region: CASTHGQTAFF. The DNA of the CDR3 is TGTGCCAGCACTCATGGACAGACGGCTTTCTTT.

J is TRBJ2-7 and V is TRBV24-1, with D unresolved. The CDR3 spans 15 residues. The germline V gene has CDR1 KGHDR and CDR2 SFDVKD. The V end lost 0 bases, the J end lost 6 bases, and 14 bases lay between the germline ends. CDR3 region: CATSDLLYSVREQYF. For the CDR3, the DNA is TGTGCCACCAGTGATTTGCTATACTCCGTCCGCGAGCAGTACTTC.

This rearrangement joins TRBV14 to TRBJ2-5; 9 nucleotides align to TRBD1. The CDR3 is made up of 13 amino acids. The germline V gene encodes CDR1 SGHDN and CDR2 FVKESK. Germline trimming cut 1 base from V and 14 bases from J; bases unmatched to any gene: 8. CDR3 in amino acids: CASSQGYRDREYF. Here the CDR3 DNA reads TGTGCCAGCAGCCAAGGGTACCGGGACAGGGAATACTTC.

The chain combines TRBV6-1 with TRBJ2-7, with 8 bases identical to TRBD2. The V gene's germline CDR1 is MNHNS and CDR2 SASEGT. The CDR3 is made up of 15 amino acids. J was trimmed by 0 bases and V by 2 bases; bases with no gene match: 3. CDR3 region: CASSEWSGSSYEQYF. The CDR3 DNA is TGTGCCAGCAGTGAATGGAGCGGGAGCTCCTACGAGCAGTACTTC.

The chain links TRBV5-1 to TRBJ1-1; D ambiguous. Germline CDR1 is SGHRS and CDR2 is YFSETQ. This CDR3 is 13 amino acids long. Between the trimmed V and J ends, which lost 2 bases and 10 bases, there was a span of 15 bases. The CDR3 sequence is CASSFDLPAGAFF. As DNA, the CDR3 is TGCGCCAGCAGCTTTGATCTACCAGCGGGAGCTTTCTTT.

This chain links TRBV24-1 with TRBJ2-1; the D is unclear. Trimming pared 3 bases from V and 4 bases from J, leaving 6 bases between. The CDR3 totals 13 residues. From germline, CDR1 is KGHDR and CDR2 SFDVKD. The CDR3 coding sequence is TGTGCCACCAGTGATCCGCTATACAATGAGCAGTTCTTC. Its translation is CATSDPLYNEQFF.

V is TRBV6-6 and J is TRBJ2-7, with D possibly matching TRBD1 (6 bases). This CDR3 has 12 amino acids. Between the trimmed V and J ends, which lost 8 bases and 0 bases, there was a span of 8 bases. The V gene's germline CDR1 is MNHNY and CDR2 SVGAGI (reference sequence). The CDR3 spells CASSDSSYEQYF. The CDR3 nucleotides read TGTGCCAGCTCGGACAGCTCCTACGAGCAGTACTTC.

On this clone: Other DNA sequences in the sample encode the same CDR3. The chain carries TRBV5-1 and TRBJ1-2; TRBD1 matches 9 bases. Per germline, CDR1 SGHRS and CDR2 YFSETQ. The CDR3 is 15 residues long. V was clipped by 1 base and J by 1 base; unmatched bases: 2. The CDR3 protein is CASSLTGGSNYGYTF. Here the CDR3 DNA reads TGCGCCAGCAGCTTGACAGGGGGCAGTAACTATGGCTACACCTTC.

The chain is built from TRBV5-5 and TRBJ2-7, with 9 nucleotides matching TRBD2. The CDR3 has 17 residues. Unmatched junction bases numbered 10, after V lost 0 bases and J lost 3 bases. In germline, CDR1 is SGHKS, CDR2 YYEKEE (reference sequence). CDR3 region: CASSLDLGASGIYEQYF. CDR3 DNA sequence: TGTGCCAGCAGCTTGGATCTGGGCGCTAGCGGGATCTACGAGCAGTACTTC.

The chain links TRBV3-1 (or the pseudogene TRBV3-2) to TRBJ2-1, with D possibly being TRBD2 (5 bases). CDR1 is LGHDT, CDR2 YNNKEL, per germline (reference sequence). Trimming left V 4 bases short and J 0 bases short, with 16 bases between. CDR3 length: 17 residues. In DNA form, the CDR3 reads TGTGCCAGCAGCCCCTCCCCCCCGACTATCTCCTACAATGAGCAGTTCTTC. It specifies CASSPSPPTISYNEQFF.

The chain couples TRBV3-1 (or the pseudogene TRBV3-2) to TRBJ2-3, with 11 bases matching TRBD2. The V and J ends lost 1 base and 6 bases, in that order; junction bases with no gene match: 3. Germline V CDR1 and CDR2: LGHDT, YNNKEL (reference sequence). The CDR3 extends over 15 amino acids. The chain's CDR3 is CASSQGLAGWDTQYF. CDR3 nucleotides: TGTGCCAGCAGCCAAGGACTAGCGGGATGGGATACGCAGTATTTT.

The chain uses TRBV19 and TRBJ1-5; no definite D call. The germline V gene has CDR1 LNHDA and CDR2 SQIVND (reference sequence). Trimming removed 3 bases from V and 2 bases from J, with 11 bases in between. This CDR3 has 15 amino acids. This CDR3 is CASSIRMVGNQPQHF. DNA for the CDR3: TGTGCCAGTAGTATCAGGATGGTCGGCAATCAGCCCCAGCATTTT.

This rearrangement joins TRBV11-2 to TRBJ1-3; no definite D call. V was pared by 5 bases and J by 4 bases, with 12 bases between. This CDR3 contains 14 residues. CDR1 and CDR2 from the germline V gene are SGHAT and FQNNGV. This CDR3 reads CASSPQARGNTIYF. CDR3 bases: TGTGCCAGCAGCCCCCAGGCCAGGGGAAACACCATATATTTT.

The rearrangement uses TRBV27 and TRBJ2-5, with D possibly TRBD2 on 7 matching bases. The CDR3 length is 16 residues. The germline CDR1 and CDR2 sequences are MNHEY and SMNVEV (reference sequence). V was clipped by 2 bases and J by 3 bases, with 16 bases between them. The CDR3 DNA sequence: TGTGCCAGCAGTTTAATGGCGGGGGCTAAGGAAGAGACCCAGTACTTC. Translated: CASSLMAGAKEETQYF.

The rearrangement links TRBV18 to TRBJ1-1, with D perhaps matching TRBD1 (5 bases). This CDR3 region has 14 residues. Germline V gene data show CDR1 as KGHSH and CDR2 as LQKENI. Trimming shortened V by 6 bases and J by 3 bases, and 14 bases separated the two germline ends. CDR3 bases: TGTGCCAGCTCCTCGACAGAAATTGACACTGAAGCTTTCTTT. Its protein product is CASSSTEIDTEAFF.

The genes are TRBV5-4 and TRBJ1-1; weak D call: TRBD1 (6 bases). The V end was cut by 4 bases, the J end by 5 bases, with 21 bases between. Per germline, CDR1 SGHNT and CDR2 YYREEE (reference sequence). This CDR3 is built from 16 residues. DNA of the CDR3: TGTGCCAGCAGCCCCGGGAACAGGGCATTCGGGACTGAAGCTTTCTTT. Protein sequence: CASSPGNRAFGTEAFF.

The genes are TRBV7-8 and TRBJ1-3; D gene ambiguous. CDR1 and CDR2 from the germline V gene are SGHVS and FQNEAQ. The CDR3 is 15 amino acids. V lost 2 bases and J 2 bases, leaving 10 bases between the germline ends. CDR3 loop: CASSLRRVTGNTIYF. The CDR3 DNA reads TGTGCCAGCAGCTTAAGGAGGGTTACTGGAAACACCATATATTTT. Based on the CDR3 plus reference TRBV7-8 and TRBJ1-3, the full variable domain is GAGVSQSPRYKVAKRGQDVALRCDPISGHVSLFWYQQALGQGPEFLTYFQNEAQLDKSGLPSDRFFAERPEGSVSTLKIQRTQQEDSAVYLCASSLRRVTGNTIYFGEGSWLTVV.

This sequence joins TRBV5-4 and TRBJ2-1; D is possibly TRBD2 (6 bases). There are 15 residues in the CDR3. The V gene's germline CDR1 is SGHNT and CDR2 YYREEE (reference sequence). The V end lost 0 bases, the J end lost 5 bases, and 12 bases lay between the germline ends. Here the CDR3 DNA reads TGTGCCAGCAGCTTGGATCCTAGCGCGAACAATGAGCAGTTCTTC. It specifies CASSLDPSANNEQFF.

As DNA, the CDR3 is TGCGCCAGCAGCCAGCCAGCTGGGGGGGAGCAGTACTTC. Protein: CASSQPAGGEQYF. This chain uses TRBV4-1 with TRBJ2-7; weak D call: TRBD2 (6 bases). Trimming took off 3 bases at V and 7 bases at J, with 13 bases between the two ends. Germline V CDR1 and CDR2: MGHRA, YSYEKL. CDR3 length equals 13 residues.

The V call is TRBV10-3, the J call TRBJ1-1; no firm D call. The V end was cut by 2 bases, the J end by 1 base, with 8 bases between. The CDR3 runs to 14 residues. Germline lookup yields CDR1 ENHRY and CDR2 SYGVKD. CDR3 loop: CAISEGEGNTEAFF. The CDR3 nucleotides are TGTGCCATCAGTGAGGGGGAGGGGAACACTGAAGCTTTCTTT.